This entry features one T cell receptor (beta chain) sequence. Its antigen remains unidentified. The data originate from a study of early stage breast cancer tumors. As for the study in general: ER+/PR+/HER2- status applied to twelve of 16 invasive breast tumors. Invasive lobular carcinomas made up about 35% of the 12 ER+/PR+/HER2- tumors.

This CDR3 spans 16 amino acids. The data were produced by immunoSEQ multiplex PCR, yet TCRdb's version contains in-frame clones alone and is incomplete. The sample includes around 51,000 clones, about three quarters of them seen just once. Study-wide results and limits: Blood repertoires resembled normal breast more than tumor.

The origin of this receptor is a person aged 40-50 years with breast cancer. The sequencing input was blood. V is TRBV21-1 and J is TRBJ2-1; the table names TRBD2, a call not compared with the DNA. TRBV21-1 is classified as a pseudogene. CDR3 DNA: TGTGCCAGCAGCAAAAGGGGACTAGCGGATCTCAATGAGCAGTTCTTC. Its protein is CASSKRGLADLNEQFF.